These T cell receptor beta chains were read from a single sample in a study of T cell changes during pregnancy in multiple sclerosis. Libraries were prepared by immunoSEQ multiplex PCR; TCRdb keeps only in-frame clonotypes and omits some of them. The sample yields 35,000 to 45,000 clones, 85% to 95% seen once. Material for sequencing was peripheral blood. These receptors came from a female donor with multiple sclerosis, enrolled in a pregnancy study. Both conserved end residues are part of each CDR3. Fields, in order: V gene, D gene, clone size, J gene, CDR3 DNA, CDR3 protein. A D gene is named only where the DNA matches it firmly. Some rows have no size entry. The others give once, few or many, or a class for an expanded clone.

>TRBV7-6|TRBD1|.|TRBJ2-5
TGTGCCAGCAGCTTAGGAGGGGCCGGACAGGGGTCCCAAGAGACCCAGTACTTC
CASSLGGAGQGSQETQYF
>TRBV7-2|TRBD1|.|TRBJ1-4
TGTGCCAGCAGCTCTCAACAGGGGGCAGGTGAAAAACTGTTTTTT
CASSSQQGAGEKLFF
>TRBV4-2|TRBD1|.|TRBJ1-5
TGTGCCAGCAGCCAAGAAGAACCCGGGACAGGGACTGTGCCCCAGCATTTT
CASSQEEPGTGTVPQHF
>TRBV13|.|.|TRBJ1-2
TGTGCCAGCAGCTTAGGCCCATTGTCCAGGACGGAAAATGGCTACACCTTC
CASSLGPLSRTENGYTF
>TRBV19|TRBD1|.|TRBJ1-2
TGTGCCAGTACCCCCGGGACAGACTTCTATGGCTACACCTTC
CASTPGTDFYGYTF
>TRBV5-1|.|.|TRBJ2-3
TGCGCCAGCAGCCGGTTGGAGAGCATAGCCACAGATACGCAGTATTTT
CASSRLESIATDTQYF
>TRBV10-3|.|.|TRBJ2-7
TGTGCCATCAGTGAGTCGGGCCGTGACAAGGGGTCCTACGAGCAGTACTTC
CAISESGRDKGSYEQYF
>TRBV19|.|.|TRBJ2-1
TGTGCCACCTCCCGGAATTGGGATAGCCGCGATGAGCAGTTCTTC
CATSRNWDSRDEQFF
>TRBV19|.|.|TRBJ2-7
TGTGCCAGTAGTATAGCTGAGGTGACCCCATCGAACCCCTACGAGCAGTACTTC
CASSIAEVTPSNPYEQYF
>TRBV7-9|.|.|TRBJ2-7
TGTGCCAGCAGCTTAGCCGGAGATCTAGCCACACTCTTCTACGAGCAGTACTTC
CASSLAGDLATLFYEQYF
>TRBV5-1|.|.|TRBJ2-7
TGCGCCAGCAGCATCTCCCCGGGACTCCAGACCTCCTACGAGCAGTACTTC
CASSISPGLQTSYEQYF
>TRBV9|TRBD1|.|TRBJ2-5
TGTGCCAGCAGCCCAGACAGGGGCCAAGAGACCCAGTACTTC
CASSPDRGQETQYF
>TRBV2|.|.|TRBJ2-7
TGTGCCAGCAGTGAAGCGATGGGCACATTTCACTACGAGCAGTACTTC
CASSEAMGTFHYEQYF
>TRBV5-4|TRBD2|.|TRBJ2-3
TGTGCCAGCAGCCCACTAGCGGGCACAGATACGCAGTATTTT
CASSPLAGTDTQYF
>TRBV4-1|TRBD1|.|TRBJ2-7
TGCGCCAGCAGCCAAGGACAGGGGTCTTACGAGCAGTACTTC
CASSQGQGSYEQYF
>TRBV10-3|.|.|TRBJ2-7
TGTGCCACGGGGGCTCGGGTAGCCTACGAGCAGTACTTC
CATGARVAYEQYF
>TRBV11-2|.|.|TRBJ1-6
TGTGCCAGCAGCTTCACAGGGCAAAATTCACCCCTCCACTTT
CASSFTGQNSPLHF
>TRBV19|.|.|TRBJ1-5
TGTGCCAGTAGTAGATATGATCAGCCCCAGCATTTT
CASSRYDQPQHF
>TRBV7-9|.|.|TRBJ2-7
TGTGCCAGCAGCTTAACCCAGGAAAGGGACGAGCAGTACTTC
CASSLTQERDEQYF
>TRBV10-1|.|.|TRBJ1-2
TGCGCCAGCAGCCCCTCAACAGCGCCCTTTGGCTATGGCTACACCTTC
CASSPSTAPFGYGYTF
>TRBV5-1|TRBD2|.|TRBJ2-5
TGCGCCAGCAGCCCTTCGATAGCGGGAGGGCGCGAGACCCAGTACTTC
CASSPSIAGGRETQYF
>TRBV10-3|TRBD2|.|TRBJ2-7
TGTGCCATCAGCGGGGGGACCTACGAGCAGTACTTC
CAISGGTYEQYF
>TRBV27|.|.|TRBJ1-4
TGTGCCAGCAGTCCAACGGGCGGGAATGAAAAACTGTTTTTT
CASSPTGGNEKLFF
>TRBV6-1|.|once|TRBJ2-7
TGTGCCAGCAGTGAAACCAGCGGAGGCCCTATCTACGAGCAGTACTTC
CASSETSGGPIYEQYF
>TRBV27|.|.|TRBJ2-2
TGTGCCAGCAGTTTCCCGGGACAAGGGAACACCGGGGAGCTGTTTTTT
CASSFPGQGNTGELFF
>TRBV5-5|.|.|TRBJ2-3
TGTGCCAGCAGCTTCCGGGACACTAGCACAGATACGCAGTATTTT
CASSFRDTSTDTQYF
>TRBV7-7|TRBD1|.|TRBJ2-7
TGTGCCAGCAGCGCTATGGACAGGGGCGAGCAGTACTTC
CASSAMDRGEQYF
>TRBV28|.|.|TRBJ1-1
TGTGCCAGCAAACCGACGGGTACTGAAGCTTTCTTT
CASKPTGTEAFF
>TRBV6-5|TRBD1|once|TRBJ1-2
TGTGCCAGCAGACGACAGGGGATCTATGGCTACACCTTC
CASRRQGIYGYTF
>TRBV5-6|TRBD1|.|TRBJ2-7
TGTGCCAGCAGGCGACAGGGGGCCTACGAGCAGTACTTC
CASRRQGAYEQYF
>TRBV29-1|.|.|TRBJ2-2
TGCAGCGTTGAAGCTGGGCTTTTACGCACCGGGGAGCTGTTTTTT
CSVEAGLLRTGELFF
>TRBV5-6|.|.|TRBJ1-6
TGTGCCAGCAGTCTCACAGGGAGCTCCTATAATTCACCCCTCCACTTT
CASSLTGSSYNSPLHF
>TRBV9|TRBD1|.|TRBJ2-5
TGTGCCAGCAGCTCCGACCCGACAGGGGGAGAGACCCAGTACTTC
CASSSDPTGGETQYF
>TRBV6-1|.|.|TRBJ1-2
TGTGCCAGCAGTGAACAGCAGGGGTTTTATAGCGTTGACTATGGCTACACCTTC
CASSEQQGFYSVDYGYTF